Listed below are T cell receptor beta chains from one sample, sequenced in a study of shared clonotypes between healthy human individuals. Sequenced by immunoSEQ multiplex PCR; TCRdb stores in-frame clones only, minus some. The sample yields some 1.5 million clones, approximately 98% seen once. The specimen sequenced was naive CD4+ T cells sorted from blood. The receptor source for this set is a man in his thirties or forties in good health. CDR3s include the opening cysteine and the closing phenylalanine or tryptophan. A D gene is named only where the DNA matches it firmly. A row's size may be missing; if present it is once, few, many or a size class.

CDR3nt: TGTGCCAGCAGTTCCTTACTGATAAATCAGCCCCAGCATTTT; CDR3aa: CASSSLLINQPQHF; v_gene: TRBV28; j_gene: TRBJ1-5; abundance: .; d_gene: .
CDR3nt: TGTGCCAGCAGTATGGGCGGGAGACCAGATACGCAGTATTTT; CDR3aa: CASSMGGRPDTQYF; v_gene: TRBV28; j_gene: TRBJ2-3; abundance: .; d_gene: TRBD2
CDR3nt: TGTGCCAGCAGCCAAGGGTACGTGGGCAATGAGCAGTTCTTC; CDR3aa: CASSQGYVGNEQFF; v_gene: TRBV14; j_gene: TRBJ2-1; abundance: .; d_gene: .
CDR3nt: TGTGCCAGCAGTTCCCGGGTTTTTAATGAAAAACTGTTTTTT; CDR3aa: CASSSRVFNEKLFF; v_gene: TRBV28; j_gene: TRBJ1-4; abundance: .; d_gene: .
CDR3nt: TGTGCCAGCACCATACAACAGGGAGGGGGTAATACGCAGTATTTT; CDR3aa: CASTIQQGGGNTQYF; v_gene: TRBV28; j_gene: TRBJ2-3; abundance: .; d_gene: .
CDR3nt: TGTGCCAGCAGCTTTAGTCTAGTCAATGAGCAGTTCTTC; CDR3aa: CASSFSLVNEQFF; v_gene: TRBV11-3; j_gene: TRBJ2-1; abundance: .; d_gene: .
CDR3nt: TGCAGCGTTGACGGTTCACTAGCGGGAAAGGCTGAGCAGTTCTTC; CDR3aa: CSVDGSLAGKAEQFF; v_gene: TRBV29-1; j_gene: TRBJ2-1; abundance: .; d_gene: TRBD2
CDR3nt: TGTGCCAGCAGCTTAGCGACAGGGGGCGAGCAGTACTTC; CDR3aa: CASSLATGGEQYF; v_gene: TRBV7-9; j_gene: TRBJ2-7; abundance: .; d_gene: TRBD1
CDR3nt: TGTGCCAGCCAGATCCCCCTGGACGGGTACACTGAAGCTTTCTTT; CDR3aa: CASQIPLDGYTEAFF; v_gene: TRBV6-1; j_gene: TRBJ1-1; abundance: .; d_gene: .
CDR3nt: TGTGTCAGTAGTACGGACAGGGAATACTATACGCAGTATTTT; CDR3aa: CVSSTDREYYTQYF; v_gene: TRBV19; j_gene: TRBJ2-3; abundance: .; d_gene: TRBD1
CDR3nt: TGTGCCAGCAGTTCCAGGACTAGCGGGAGAAACAATGAGCAGTTCTTC; CDR3aa: CASSSRTSGRNNEQFF; v_gene: TRBV5-4; j_gene: TRBJ2-1; abundance: .; d_gene: TRBD2
CDR3nt: TGCAGCGTTTTGGGGGATAATGGCTACACCTTC; CDR3aa: CSVLGDNGYTF; v_gene: TRBV29-1; j_gene: TRBJ1-2; abundance: .; d_gene: .
CDR3nt: TGTGCCAGCAGTAAAGTATGGGGATACGAGCAGTACTTC; CDR3aa: CASSKVWGYEQYF; v_gene: TRBV28; j_gene: TRBJ2-7; abundance: .; d_gene: .
CDR3nt: TGTGCCAGTAGTACGGGACTAGCGGGAGGGCGGTCAAGCGGGGAGCTGTTTTTT; CDR3aa: CASSTGLAGGRSSGELFF; v_gene: TRBV19; j_gene: TRBJ2-2; abundance: .; d_gene: TRBD2
CDR3nt: TGTGCCAGCAGTTTGGCGGGGGGGGTGCGCAATCAGCCCCAGCATTTT; CDR3aa: CASSLAGGVRNQPQHF; v_gene: TRBV28; j_gene: TRBJ1-5; abundance: .; d_gene: .
CDR3nt: TGTGCCAGCAGGGCCGGGACAGGCTGGGGGACCCAGTACTTC; CDR3aa: CASRAGTGWGTQYF; v_gene: TRBV9; j_gene: TRBJ2-5; abundance: .; d_gene: TRBD1
CDR3nt: TGTGCCACCAGCAGAGCTCGGGGGTACACTGAAGCTTTCTTT; CDR3aa: CATSRARGYTEAFF; v_gene: TRBV15; j_gene: TRBJ1-1; abundance: .; d_gene: .
CDR3nt: TGTGCCAGCAGCTTAGGGGAACAGGGGTATGAAAAACTGTTTTTT; CDR3aa: CASSLGEQGYEKLFF; v_gene: TRBV11-2; j_gene: TRBJ1-4; abundance: .; d_gene: TRBD1
CDR3nt: TGTGCCAGCAGCTTGGGGCTTGGCTACACCTTC; CDR3aa: CASSLGLGYTF; v_gene: TRBV5-8; j_gene: TRBJ1-2; abundance: .; d_gene: .
CDR3nt: TGTGCCAGCGGATCAAAGGTGTTAGGCACTGAAGCTTTCTTT; CDR3aa: CASGSKVLGTEAFF; v_gene: TRBV6-1; j_gene: TRBJ1-1; abundance: .; d_gene: .
CDR3nt: TGTGCCAGCGGGACATCCTACAATGAGCAGTTCTTC; CDR3aa: CASGTSYNEQFF; v_gene: TRBV19; j_gene: TRBJ2-1; abundance: .; d_gene: .
CDR3nt: TGTGCCAGCTCACCTAAACCGGGAGTTGGCACAGATACGCAGTATTTT; CDR3aa: CASSPKPGVGTDTQYF; v_gene: TRBV18; j_gene: TRBJ2-3; abundance: .; d_gene: .
CDR3nt: TGTGCCTGGAGTGTACTATCGGGACCACAAGAGACCCAGTACTTC; CDR3aa: CAWSVLSGPQETQYF; v_gene: TRBV30; j_gene: TRBJ2-5; abundance: .; d_gene: .
CDR3nt: TGTGCCAGCTCAAGGGCTCCACAGGGGGCGGGCTACGAGCAGTACTTC; CDR3aa: CASSRAPQGAGYEQYF; v_gene: TRBV18; j_gene: TRBJ2-7; abundance: .; d_gene: TRBD1
CDR3nt: TGTGCCAGCATTCTCGCGTGGTTCCAGTACTTC; CDR3aa: CASILAWFQYF; v_gene: TRBV6-5; j_gene: TRBJ2-5; abundance: .; d_gene: .
CDR3nt: TGTGCCAGCAGGGGCGCAAGGCCGAGCTCTGGAAACACCATATATTTT; CDR3aa: CASRGARPSSGNTIYF; v_gene: TRBV25-1; j_gene: TRBJ1-3; abundance: .; d_gene: .
CDR3nt: TGCGCCAGCAGTCGAGATTTGAACACTGAAGCTTTCTTT; CDR3aa: CASSRDLNTEAFF; v_gene: TRBV5-1; j_gene: TRBJ1-1; abundance: .; d_gene: .
CDR3nt: TGTGCCAGCAGCTTAGTCCCAGGGATCGATCAGCCCCAGCATTTT; CDR3aa: CASSLVPGIDQPQHF; v_gene: TRBV7-2; j_gene: TRBJ1-5; abundance: .; d_gene: .
CDR3nt: TGTGCCAGTAGTATAGTTTCGGCACCCTATGGCTACACCTTC; CDR3aa: CASSIVSAPYGYTF; v_gene: TRBV19; j_gene: TRBJ1-2; abundance: .; d_gene: .
CDR3nt: TGTGCCAGCAGCCAACCTAGCGGGAATGGCTACAATGAGCAGTTCTTC; CDR3aa: CASSQPSGNGYNEQFF; v_gene: TRBV4-2; j_gene: TRBJ2-1; abundance: once; d_gene: TRBD2
CDR3nt: TGTGCCAGTGCCTCTAGCGACTACTACAATGAGCAGTTCTTC; CDR3aa: CASASSDYYNEQFF; v_gene: TRBV19; j_gene: TRBJ2-1; abundance: .; d_gene: .
CDR3nt: TGTGCCAGCTCACCAGAGCGGAGAAACCCTGGGCACTACGAGCAGTACTTC; CDR3aa: CASSPERRNPGHYEQYF; v_gene: TRBV18; j_gene: TRBJ2-7; abundance: .; d_gene: .
CDR3nt: TGCGCCAGCAGCTTGGGGACAGGGGGCCCCTACGAGCAGTACTTC; CDR3aa: CASSLGTGGPYEQYF; v_gene: TRBV5-1; j_gene: TRBJ2-7; abundance: .; d_gene: TRBD1
CDR3nt: TGTGCCAGCAGCCCGGACAGGGGTGGCTACACCTTC; CDR3aa: CASSPDRGGYTF; v_gene: TRBV7-2; j_gene: TRBJ1-2; abundance: .; d_gene: TRBD1
CDR3nt: TGTGCCAGCAGTGTCAGGGAGGACTATGGCTACACCTTC; CDR3aa: CASSVREDYGYTF; v_gene: TRBV2; j_gene: TRBJ1-2; abundance: .; d_gene: .
CDR3nt: TGCGCCAGCAGCTTCCCTAGGGGCGGGAGGGTCGGAGATACGCAGTATTTT; CDR3aa: CASSFPRGGRVGDTQYF; v_gene: TRBV5-1; j_gene: TRBJ2-3; abundance: .; d_gene: TRBD2
CDR3nt: TGTGCCAGCCGTCAGGCGGAGGGAGGGTACGAGCAGTACTTC; CDR3aa: CASRQAEGGYEQYF; v_gene: TRBV6-1; j_gene: TRBJ2-7; abundance: .; d_gene: TRBD2
CDR3nt: TGTGCCAGCAGTCCGACGACTAGAACAGATACGCAGTATTTT; CDR3aa: CASSPTTRTDTQYF; v_gene: TRBV6-6; j_gene: TRBJ2-3; abundance: .; d_gene: .
CDR3nt: TGTGCCAGCAGTTTACCCCGACTAGCGGGAGGGCGGGATACGCAGTATTTT; CDR3aa: CASSLPRLAGGRDTQYF; v_gene: TRBV27; j_gene: TRBJ2-3; abundance: .; d_gene: TRBD2
CDR3nt: TGTGCCAGCAGCTTGGGGTTAGAGGAACAGTTCTTC; CDR3aa: CASSLGLEEQFF; v_gene: TRBV5-6; j_gene: TRBJ2-1; abundance: .; d_gene: .
CDR3nt: TGCAGTGCTGGGGGGATAGAGACCCAGTACTTC; CDR3aa: CSAGGIETQYF; v_gene: TRBV20-1; j_gene: TRBJ2-5; abundance: .; d_gene: .
CDR3nt: TGTGCCATCAGTGAGGGGCAGGGTAATGAAAAACTGTTTTTT; CDR3aa: CAISEGQGNEKLFF; v_gene: TRBV10-3; j_gene: TRBJ1-4; abundance: .; d_gene: .
CDR3nt: TGCGCCAGCAGCTGGACCACACGGGGAAACAATGAGCAGTTCTTC; CDR3aa: CASSWTTRGNNEQFF; v_gene: TRBV5-1; j_gene: TRBJ2-1; abundance: .; d_gene: .
CDR3nt: TGTGCCAGCAGCCCAAGACAGGGCGATGGCTACACCTTC; CDR3aa: CASSPRQGDGYTF; v_gene: TRBV6-5; j_gene: TRBJ1-2; abundance: .; d_gene: TRBD1
CDR3nt: TGTGCCAGCAGCTTAGTTCTCTTGAACACTGAAGCTTTCTTT; CDR3aa: CASSLVLLNTEAFF; v_gene: TRBV7-2; j_gene: TRBJ1-1; abundance: .; d_gene: .